A selection of T cell receptor beta chains follows, all from one sample in a study of T cell responses to AZD1222 COVID-19 vaccine. Data came from immunoSEQ multiplex PCR; TCRdb stores just in-frame clones and leaves some out. Of about 140,000 clones listed, 85% to 90% are singletons. Sequenced material: peripheral blood, taken 28 days after the second AZD1222 dose. These receptors all stem from an adult who received the AZD1222 COVID-19 vaccine. Each CDR3 is given with its conserved first and last residue. The D gene is left open where the match is weak. A clone size is listed for some rows: how often the clone was seen (once, few, many), or a class if it is expanded.

v_call	j_call	d_call	clone_size	cdr3_nt	cdr3_aa
TRBV3-1/TRBV3-2	TRBJ2-7	NA	NA	TGTGCCAGCAGCCAGGGGAACGAGCAGTACTTC	CASSQGNEQYF
TRBV4-2	TRBJ1-3	NA	once	TGTGCCAGCAGCCAAGATGGAAACACCATATATTTT	CASSQDGNTIYF
TRBV28	TRBJ1-1	NA	NA	TGTGCCAGCAACGATCGGGGGTGGGCCACTGAAGCTTTCTTT	CASNDRGWATEAFF
TRBV12-5	TRBJ1-2	NA	NA	TGTGCTAGTGGTTTGCCCCTGGGACTAGGCGGCTATGGCTACACCTTC	CASGLPLGLGGYGYTF
TRBV29-1	TRBJ2-4	NA	NA	TGCAGCGTTGAAGCCTCCCTAGCCAAAAACATTCAGTACTTC	CSVEASLAKNIQYF
TRBV3-1/TRBV3-2	TRBJ1-1	NA	NA	TGTGCCAGCACCCGACAAAACACTGAAGCTTTCTTT	CASTRQNTEAFF
TRBV5-6	TRBJ2-7	NA	NA	TGTGCCAGCAGCTTGGAGGTCCAGCGGGCTTACGAGCAGTACTTC	CASSLEVQRAYEQYF
TRBV9	TRBJ1-5	NA	once	TGTGCCAGCAGCCTCTCAGGGGCAAACAATCAGCCCCAGCATTTT	CASSLSGANNQPQHF
TRBV28	TRBJ2-3	NA	NA	TGTGCCAGCAGTTTATCCCGACTAGGTGCAGATACGCAGTATTTT	CASSLSRLGADTQYF
TRBV19	TRBJ1-5	NA	NA	TGTGCCAGTAGTATCCCCGGGAGGCCCCAGCATTTT	CASSIPGRPQHF
TRBV30	TRBJ2-7	NA	NA	TGTGCCTTTTTGGGCCGAGGGAAGCAGTACTTC	CAFLGRGKQYF
TRBV5-1	TRBJ2-6	TRBD1	once	TGCGCCAGCAGCTTAGTGTCAGGGGGTGGCTCTGGGGCCAACGTCCTGACTTTC	CASSLVSGGGSGANVLTF
TRBV19	TRBJ1-2	TRBD1	NA	TGTGCCAGTTACCCCTCCGGACAGGGGGCGAACTATGGCTACACCTTC	CASYPSGQGANYGYTF
TRBV5-1	TRBJ1-2	NA	NA	TGCGCCAGCAGCTTGGGGAATCGGGGCCGAGGGAACTATGGCTACACCTTC	CASSLGNRGRGNYGYTF
TRBV5-1	TRBJ2-3	NA	NA	TGCGCCAGCAGCTTGCGGGTGGGGACGACTAGCACAGATACGCAGTATTTT	CASSLRVGTTSTDTQYF
TRBV11-1	TRBJ2-3	TRBD2	NA	TGTGCCAGCAGTTACCCGCGGGGGGGTACCACAGATACGCAGTATTTT	CASSYPRGGTTDTQYF
TRBV19	TRBJ2-1	TRBD2	NA	TGTGCCAGTCTCCAGCGGGGGGGTAACAATGAGCAGTTCTTC	CASLQRGGNNEQFF
TRBV7-2	TRBJ2-7	TRBD1	NA	TGTGCCAGCAGCCCGGGACAGGGGACGGGGATCTACGAGCAGTACTTC	CASSPGQGTGIYEQYF
TRBV27	TRBJ2-1	TRBD2	NA	TGTGCCAGCAGTTTATCCTACGGGGGGGGCATGAGCTCCTACAATGAGCAGTTCTTC	CASSLSYGGGMSSYNEQFF
TRBV24-1	TRBJ2-5	NA	NA	TGTGCCACCAGTGGGGGATACCCAGAGACCCAGTACTTC	CATSGGYPETQYF
TRBV7-8	TRBJ1-4	NA	once	TGTGCCAGCAGCCAGGCTTCAACTAATGAAAAACTGTTTTTT	CASSQASTNEKLFF
TRBV27	TRBJ2-2	NA	NA	TGTGCCAGCAGGGGGCAGGGTCTAAGAACGAACACCGGGGAGCTGTTTTTT	CASRGQGLRTNTGELFF
TRBV9	TRBJ2-7	NA	once	TGTGCCAGCAGCGTAGGGCGACGGACCTACGAGCAGTACTTC	CASSVGRRTYEQYF
TRBV6-5	TRBJ1-1	NA	NA	TGTGCCAGCAGTTACGGGACCCCCCAGAGGGGCACTGAAGCTTTCTTT	CASSYGTPQRGTEAFF
TRBV5-6	TRBJ1-5	NA	NA	TGTGCCAGCAGCCGGACGGCCTTTGATCAGCCCCAGCATTTT	CASSRTAFDQPQHF
TRBV28	TRBJ2-2	TRBD2	NA	TGTGCCAGCAGTTTAGCGGGGGTCACCGGGGAGCTGTTTTTT	CASSLAGVTGELFF
TRBV7-9	TRBJ2-5	NA	once	TGTGCCAGCAGCCCCCCGACGTCAGAGACCCAGTACTTC	CASSPPTSETQYF
TRBV5-1	TRBJ1-5	NA	NA	TGCGCCAGCAGCTGGGACGGCAATCAGCCCCAGCATTTT	CASSWDGNQPQHF
TRBV20-1	TRBJ2-1	NA	NA	TGCAGTGCTAGTTCGTTCGCGGGGTCGTCCTACAATGAGCAGTTCTTC	CSASSFAGSSYNEQFF
TRBV29-1	TRBJ1-5	NA	NA	TGCAGCGTTGCGATGGGGGACGGCAATCAGCCCCAGCATTTT	CSVAMGDGNQPQHF
TRBV10-3	TRBJ1-1	TRBD1	NA	TGTGCCATTACCGGGACAGAGAACACTGAAGCTTTCTTT	CAITGTENTEAFF
TRBV5-8	TRBJ1-2	NA	NA	TGTGCCAGCAGCTTCCGTCGACAGGCTAACTATGGCTACACCTTC	CASSFRRQANYGYTF
TRBV9	TRBJ2-5	TRBD2	NA	TGTGCCAGCAGCGTAGGGACTAGCGGGGAAGAGACCCAGTACTTC	CASSVGTSGEETQYF
TRBV6-1	TRBJ2-3	NA	NA	TGTGCCAGCAGTGAAGGGGCTGGCGCAGATACGCAGTATTTT	CASSEGAGADTQYF
TRBV5-1	TRBJ1-1	TRBD1	NA	TGCGCCAGCAGCTCCGACAGGGTTTACACTGAAGCTTTCTTT	CASSSDRVYTEAFF
TRBV5-6	TRBJ2-5	NA	NA	TGTGCCAGCAGCATCCCTCAGCCGGGGGACCTCGGAGAGACCCAGTACTTC	CASSIPQPGDLGETQYF
TRBV18	TRBJ2-7	NA	NA	TGTGCCAGCTCACCACTAGGGGACGAGCAGTACTTC	CASSPLGDEQYF
TRBV6-2/TRBV6-3	TRBJ2-2	NA	NA	TGTGCCAGCAGCCCCAGGGGAAGGACGAACACCGGGGAGCTGTTTTTT	CASSPRGRTNTGELFF
TRBV15	TRBJ1-3	NA	NA	TGTGCCACCAGTTACTCTGGAAACACCATATATTTT	CATSYSGNTIYF
TRBV10-2	TRBJ1-6	TRBD1	NA	TGCGCCAGCAGTGGTGGACAGGTGGGACTTAATTCACCCCTCCACTTT	CASSGGQVGLNSPLHF
TRBV5-1	TRBJ2-7	TRBD2	NA	TGCGCCAGCAGTTTACTAGCGGGAGTTAACGAGCAGTACTTC	CASSLLAGVNEQYF
TRBV21-1	TRBJ2-3	NA	NA	TGTGCCAGCCCCGATTCTTACCTCACAGATACGCAGTATTTT	CASPDSYLTDTQYF
TRBV7-9	TRBJ1-6	TRBD1	NA	TGTGCCAGCAGCTTAGAAGGGGGCGTCCCACCCCTCCACTTT	CASSLEGGVPPLHF
TRBV27	TRBJ2-1	NA	once	TGTGCCAGCAGTTTATCTGTGGGGGAGAATGAGCAGTTCTTC	CASSLSVGENEQFF
TRBV28	TRBJ1-2	TRBD1	NA	TGTGCCAGCAGTTCCCACAGGGGAAACTATGGCTACACCTTC	CASSSHRGNYGYTF